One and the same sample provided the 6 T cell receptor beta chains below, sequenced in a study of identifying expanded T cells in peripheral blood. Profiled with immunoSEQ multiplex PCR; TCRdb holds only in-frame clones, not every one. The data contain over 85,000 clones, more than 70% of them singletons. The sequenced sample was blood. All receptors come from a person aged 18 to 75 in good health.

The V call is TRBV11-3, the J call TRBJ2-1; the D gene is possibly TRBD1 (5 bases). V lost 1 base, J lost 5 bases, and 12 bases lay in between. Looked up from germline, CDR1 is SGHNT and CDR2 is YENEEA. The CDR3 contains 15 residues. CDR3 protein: CASSLGQGKNNEQFF. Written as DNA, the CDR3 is TGTGCCAGCAGCTTAGGGCAGGGAAAGAACAATGAGCAGTTCTTC.

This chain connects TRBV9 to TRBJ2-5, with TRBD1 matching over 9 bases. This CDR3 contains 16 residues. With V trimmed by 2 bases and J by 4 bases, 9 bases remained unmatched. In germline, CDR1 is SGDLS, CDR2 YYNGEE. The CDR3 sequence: CASSVGGTGLRETQYF. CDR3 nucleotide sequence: TGTGCCAGCAGCGTTGGCGGGACAGGGTTGCGAGAGACCCAGTACTTC.

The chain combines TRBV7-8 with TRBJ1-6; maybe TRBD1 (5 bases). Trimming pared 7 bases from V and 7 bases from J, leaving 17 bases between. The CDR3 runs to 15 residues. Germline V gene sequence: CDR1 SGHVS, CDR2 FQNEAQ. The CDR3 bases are TGTGCCAGCAACCGGGGCGGGGGATACAATTCACCCCTCCACTTT. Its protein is CASNRGGGYNSPLHF.

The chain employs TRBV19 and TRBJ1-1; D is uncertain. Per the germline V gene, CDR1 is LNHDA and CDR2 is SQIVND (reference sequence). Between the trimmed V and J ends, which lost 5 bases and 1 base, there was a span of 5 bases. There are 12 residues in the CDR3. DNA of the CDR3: TGTGCCAGTAGTTTCACGAACACTGAAGCTTTCTTT. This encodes CASSFTNTEAFF.

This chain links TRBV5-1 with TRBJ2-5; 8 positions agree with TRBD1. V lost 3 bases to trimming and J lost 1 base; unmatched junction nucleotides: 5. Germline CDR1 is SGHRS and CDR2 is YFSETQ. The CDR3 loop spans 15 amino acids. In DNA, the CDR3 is TGCGCCAGCAGCTGGCAGGGGGCTTCCCAAGAGACCCAGTACTTC. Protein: CASSWQGASQETQYF.

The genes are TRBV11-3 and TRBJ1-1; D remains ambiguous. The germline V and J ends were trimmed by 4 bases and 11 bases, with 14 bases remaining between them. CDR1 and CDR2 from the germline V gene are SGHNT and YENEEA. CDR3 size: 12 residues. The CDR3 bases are TGTGCCAGCAGCTCCGGGTCGCTCCAGGCTTTCTTT. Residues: CASSSGSLQAFF. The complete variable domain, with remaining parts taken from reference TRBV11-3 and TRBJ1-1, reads EAGVVQSPRYKIIEKKQPVAFWCNPISGHNTLYWYLQNLGQGPELLIRYENEEAVDDSQLPKDRFSAERLKGVDSTLKIQPAELGDSAVYLCASSSGSLQAFFGQGTRLTVV.